One and the same sample provided the 9 T cell receptor beta chains below, sequenced in a study of cytomegalovirus exposure and HLA in healthy donors (dated by TCRdb to 2016 to 2017). Library construction relied on the immunoSEQ multiplex PCR assay. A mixture of 60 forward primers for TCR Vbeta segments and 13 reverse primers for TCR Jbeta segments was used in the multiplex PCR. The table comes from immuneACCESS by way of TCRdb, which keeps in-frame sequences with V and J called. Part of the clones is missing from these tables; in studies checked, under half for an unresolved V gene and the rest for unknown reasons. This sample has 130,000 or so clones in its table, and about 76% of those were observed once. The ten largest clones represent about 1.4% of the sample. Material: PBMCs. These receptors came from a woman between 35 and 50 years old in good health and CMV-seronegative.

V is TRBV5-1 and J is TRBJ2-3; maybe TRBD2 (7 bases). Germline CDR1 SGHRS, CDR2 YFSETQ. The CDR3 consists of 17 residues. Trimming removed 0 bases at V and 2 bases at J, with 16 bases between. DNA for the CDR3: TGCGCCAGCAGCTTGGGGGGCGGGGGCTCGACCACAGATACGCAGTATTTT. It is translated as CASSLGGGGSTTDTQYF.

In its sample, this clone was seen a few times. This sequence joins TRBV11-2 and TRBJ1-1, with 9 bases that match TRBD1. Germline V gene lookup returns CDR1 SGHAT and CDR2 FQNNGV. This CDR3 is 15 amino acids long. The J segment lost 2 bases and the V segment lost 5 bases, leaving 6 bases of the junction unmatched. CDR3 residues: CASSPRTGVNTEAFF. The CDR3, as DNA: TGTGCCAGCAGCCCCCGGACAGGGGTTAACACTGAAGCTTTCTTT.

This clone was counted a few times. The rearrangement uses TRBV4-3 and TRBJ1-1; 9 bases are a match to TRBD1. CDR1 is LGHNA, CDR2 YSLEER, per germline. There are 14 residues in the CDR3. Trimming took 5 bases from V and 5 from J; bases not matched to a gene: 6. The CDR3 DNA reads as TGCGCCAGCAGCAAGACAGGGGGTGGAACTGAAGCTTTCTTT. Translating it yields CASSKTGGGTEAFF.

This sequence joins TRBV25-1 and TRBJ1-5; tentatively, D is TRBD1 (6 bases). V dropped 4 bases and J dropped 0 bases, with 10 bases sitting between them. CDR3 size: 15 residues. The V gene's germline CDR1 is MGHDK and CDR2 SYGVNS. CDR3 DNA: TGTGCCAGCAGTGGGACAGTTTATAGCAATCAGCCCCAGCATTTT. This encodes CASSGTVYSNQPQHF. Complete variable domain (other parts from reference TRBV25-1 and TRBJ1-5): EADIYQTPRYLVIGTGKKITLECSQTMGHDKMYWYQQDPGMELHLIHYSYGVNSTEKGDLSSESTVSRIRTEHFPLTLESARPSHTSQYLCASSGTVYSNQPQHFGDGTRLSIL.

This clone was recorded only once. The gene calls are TRBV19 and TRBJ2-5; a possible D gene is TRBD2 (6 bases). V was cut by 8 bases and J by 5 bases, with 21 bases left in between. The germline CDR1 and CDR2 sequences are LNHDA and SQIVND (reference sequence). The CDR3 extends over 15 amino acids. CDR3 in DNA: TGTGCCAGTCAGAACCCGGGACCGGGGGAGGAGACCCAGTACTTC. Translated: CASQNPGPGEETQYF.

J is TRBJ1-2 and V is TRBV6-5; D gene unclear. Germline V CDR1 and CDR2: MNHEY, SVGAGI. Trimming pared 8 bases from V and 2 bases from J, leaving 12 bases between. This CDR3 has 13 residues. CDR3: CASVGTANYGYTF. Here the CDR3 DNA reads TGTGCCAGCGTAGGCACAGCAAACTATGGCTACACCTTC.

This clone showed up just once. This chain uses TRBV6-6 with TRBJ1-4; 7 positions match TRBD1. CDR1 is MNHNY and CDR2 is SVGAGI in the germline V gene (reference sequence). This CDR3 is built from 15 residues. The V segment lost 8 bases and the J segment 3 bases; nucleotides outside the gene matches: 9. The CDR3 coding sequence is TGTGCCAGCGGCACAGGGGCCCCGGCTAATGAAAAACTGTTTTTT. Amino acids: CASGTGAPANEKLFF.

The J gene is TRBJ1-4, the V gene TRBV7-9; perhaps TRBD1 as D (6 bases). The CDR3 length is 16 residues. Germline V gene sequence: CDR1 SEHNR, CDR2 FQNEAQ (reference sequence). The V gene lost 8 bases and the J gene lost 0 bases, with 16 bases spanning the gap. This CDR3 is CASDRGGLATNEKLFF. CDR3 coding DNA: TGTGCCAGCGATCGGGGGGGCCTAGCAACTAATGAAAAACTGTTTTTT.

This clone appeared a few times. This rearrangement joins TRBV4-3 to TRBJ1-2, with 10 nucleotides matching TRBD1. The CDR3 is 17 residues long. The germline V gene has CDR1 LGHNA and CDR2 YSLEER. Losses at the gene ends were 0 bases for V and 4 bases for J; bases not matched to a gene: 8. Here the CDR3 DNA reads TGCGCCAGCAGCCAAGATGGCATGGGGGACAGGGGCTATGGCTACACCTTC. Translated, it gives CASSQDGMGDRGYGYTF.